One T cell receptor beta chain is described in this entry. Clones were read by immunoSEQ multiplex PCR, and TCRdb kept only the in-frame ones, dropping some. The table includes about 2,500,000 clones, over 85% detected once. The ends lost 4 bases at V and 0 bases at J; junction bases unmatched: 9. This CDR3 is built from 19 residues. Germline V gene data show CDR1 as ENHRY and CDR2 as SYGVKD. The source of the sample is a study of shared clonotypes between healthy human individuals. About the study: Three plates each covered CD4 naive and memory; CD8 naive two, CD8 memory one.

Splitting of CD4+ cells produced CD45RA+ naive and CD45RA-negative memory subsets. The chain employs TRBV10-3 and TRBJ2-3; 14 positions match TRBD2. The TCR sequence derives from a young man in good health. Specimen: naive CD4+ T cells sorted from blood. Described subset: CD45RA+ positively selected. The CDR3 spells CAISVRGTSGRESTDTQYF. CDR3 bases: TGTGCCATCAGTGTCCGGGGGACTAGCGGGAGAGAAAGCACAGATACGCAGTATTTT.